This entry lists 3 T cell receptor beta chains sequenced from one sample in a study of vaccination and CD4 T cells after COVID-19. Sequencing of cultured CD4+ T cell DNA used the Oncomine TCR Beta short-read assay. TCRdb re-analysed the PCR reads in MiXCR, keeping a single row per CDR3 protein. Altogether roughly 13,000 distinct CDR3 sequences are present, about two thirds being singletons, with the ten largest covering about a third. Noted treatment: approximately nine-day PBMC culture with coronavirus spike peptide pools or control peptides (ViraFEST assay). Antigens of these TCRs are unknown. The sample taken for sequencing was CD4+ T cells from blood, cultured in vitro. Every receptor here comes from a human donor who had recovered from COVID-19.

The chain combines TRBV7-6 with TRBJ2-1, with D perhaps being TRBD1 or TRBD2 (5 bases each). V was cut by 1 base and J by 0 bases, with 10 bases left in between. The CDR3 is made up of 16 amino acids. Germline V lookup: CDR1 SGHVS, CDR2 FNYEAQ. The CDR3 is CASSLGPGPSYNEQFF. CDR3 sequence (DNA): TGTGCCAGCAGCTTAGGCCCGGGGCCCTCCTACAATGAGCAGTTCTTC.

This clonotype was counted between two and nine times. The rearrangement joins TRBV27 to TRBJ2-7, with D possibly TRBD2 on 7 matching bases. The CDR3 extends over 15 amino acids. The V end was cut by 6 bases, the J end by 2 bases, with 17 bases between. The V gene's germline CDR1 is MNHEY and CDR2 SMNVEV (reference sequence). CDR3 sequence reads: CASSLRGGLAYEQYF. The CDR3 DNA follows: TGTGCCAGCAGCTTGAGGGGGGGACTTGCCTACGAGCAGTACTTC.

The chain carries TRBV7-2 and TRBJ2-5; D is perhaps TRBD2 (6 bases). The CDR3 runs 14 residues. Germline assignment: CDR1 SGHTA and CDR2 FQGNSA. Trimming removed 5 bases at V and 5 bases at J, with 15 bases between. CDR3 sequence (DNA): TGTGCCAGCAGCCGGCCCGGGGGAGCGGAGACCCAGTACTTC. Translated, it gives CASSRPGGAETQYF.